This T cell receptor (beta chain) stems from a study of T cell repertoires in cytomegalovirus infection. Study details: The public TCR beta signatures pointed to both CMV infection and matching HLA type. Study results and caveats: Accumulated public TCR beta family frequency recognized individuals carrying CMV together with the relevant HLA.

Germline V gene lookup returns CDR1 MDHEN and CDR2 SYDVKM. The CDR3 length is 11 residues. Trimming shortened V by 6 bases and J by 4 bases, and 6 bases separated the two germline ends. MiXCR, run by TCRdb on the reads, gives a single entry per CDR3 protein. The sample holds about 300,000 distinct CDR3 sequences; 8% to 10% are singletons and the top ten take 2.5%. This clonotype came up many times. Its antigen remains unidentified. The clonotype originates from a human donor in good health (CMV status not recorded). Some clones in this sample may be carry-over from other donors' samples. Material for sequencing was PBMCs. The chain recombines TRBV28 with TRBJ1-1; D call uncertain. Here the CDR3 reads CASSQVTEAFF. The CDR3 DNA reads TGTGCCAGCAGCCAGGTCACTGAAGCTTTCTTT.